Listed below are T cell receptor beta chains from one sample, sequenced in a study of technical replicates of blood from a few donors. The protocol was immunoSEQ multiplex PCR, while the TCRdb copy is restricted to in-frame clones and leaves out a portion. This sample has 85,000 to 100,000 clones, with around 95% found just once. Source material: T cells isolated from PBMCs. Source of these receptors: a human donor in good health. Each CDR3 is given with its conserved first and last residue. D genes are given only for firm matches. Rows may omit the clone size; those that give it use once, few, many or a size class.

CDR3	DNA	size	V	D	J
CASSAGLVSDTQYF	TGTGCCAGCAGCGCCGGACTAGTTTCAGATACGCAGTATTTT	once	TRBV11-2	TRBD2	TRBJ2-3
CASSRQAGGPHEQYF	TGCGCCAGCAGCCGTCAGGCGGGAGGGCCCCACGAGCAGTACTTC	-	TRBV5-1	TRBD2	TRBJ2-7
CASSRQGGDYEQYF	TGTGCCAGCAGCCGCCAGGGAGGGGACTACGAGCAGTACTTC	-	TRBV6-5	TRBD2	TRBJ2-7
CASSFLQGDTEAFF	TGTGCCAGCAGCTTCCTACAGGGGGACACTGAAGCTTTCTTT	-	TRBV11-2	TRBD1	TRBJ1-1
CATSREGVLDEQYF	TGTGCCACCAGCAGAGAAGGGGTTTTGGACGAGCAGTACTTC	-	TRBV15	-	TRBJ2-7
CASSPQTVRSSGYTF	TGTGCCAGCTCACCCCAGACTGTTAGATCCTCTGGCTACACCTTC	-	TRBV18	-	TRBJ1-2
CASSLAYRDNTEAFF	TGTGCCAGCAGTTTAGCATACAGGGATAACACTGAAGCTTTCTTT	once	TRBV28	-	TRBJ1-1
CASSESSGYEQFF	TGCGCCAGCAGTGAATCTAGCGGATATGAGCAGTTCTTC	-	TRBV10-2	TRBD2	TRBJ2-1
CASSVGTGTSGSWVVNEQFF	TGTGCCAGCAGCGTAGGGACCGGGACTAGCGGGTCTTGGGTAGTCAATGAGCAGTTCTTC	-	TRBV9	TRBD2	TRBJ2-1
CASSSGQGLGYGYTF	TGTGCCAGCAGTTCCGGACAGGGTCTGGGCTATGGCTACACCTTC	-	TRBV6-5	TRBD1	TRBJ1-2
CASSKQGVRGEQYF	TGTGCCAGCAGCAAACAAGGGGTCAGGGGCGAGCAGTACTTC	-	TRBV6-6	-	TRBJ2-7
CASIAGTSFGTDTQYF	TGTGCCAGCATCGCCGGGACTAGCTTTGGAACAGATACGCAGTATTTT	-	TRBV28	TRBD2	TRBJ2-3
CASSLRRGYTEAFF	TGTGCCAGCAGTTTACGGCGCGGATACACTGAAGCTTTCTTT	-	TRBV28	-	TRBJ1-1
CASSQDFYANTGELFF	TGTGCCAGCAGCCAAGATTTCTACGCGAACACCGGGGAGCTGTTTTTT	once	TRBV4-2	-	TRBJ2-2
CTRGAIQNEKLFF	TGCACCCGGGGGGCCATCCAGAATGAAAAACTGTTTTTT	-	TRBV10-1	-	TRBJ1-4
CASRLEAGSYNEQFF	TGTGCAAGTCGCTTAGAGGCAGGGTCCTACAATGAGCAGTTCTTC	-	TRBV12-2	-	TRBJ2-1
CASKEGEGKTQYF	TGTGCCAGCAAGGAGGGAGAGGGGAAGACCCAGTACTTC	-	TRBV6-4	-	TRBJ2-5
CASSLANGGLSYNEQFF	TGTGCCAGCAGCTTGGCCAATGGGGGCCTCTCCTACAATGAGCAGTTCTTC	-	TRBV5-8	-	TRBJ2-1
CASTQTATSYGYTF	TGTGCCAGCACCCAGACAGCGACAAGTTATGGCTACACCTTC	-	TRBV27	-	TRBJ1-2
CASSQAFRGEQYF	TGTGCCAGCAGCCAAGCATTCCGGGGGGAGCAGTACTTC	-	TRBV14	-	TRBJ2-7
CASSPWETDTQYF	TGTGCCAGCTCACCATGGGAGACAGATACGCAGTATTTT	-	TRBV18	-	TRBJ2-3
CASSPQGSGNTIYF	TGTGCCAGCAGTCCTCAGGGTTCTGGAAACACCATATATTTT	-	TRBV7-9	-	TRBJ1-3
CASSFGTADNEQFF	TGTGCCAGCTCCTTCGGGACAGCCGACAATGAGCAGTTCTTC	-	TRBV18	TRBD1	TRBJ2-1
CASSFHPRNTEAFF	TGTGCCAGCAGTTTCCATCCGCGGAACACTGAAGCTTTCTTT	-	TRBV28	-	TRBJ1-1
CASSLKASGTVEQYF	TGTGCCAGCAGCTTAAAGGCTAGCGGGACGGTGGAGCAGTACTTC	-	TRBV7-8	TRBD2	TRBJ2-7
CASSEGSTETQYF	TGTGCCAGCAGCGAGGGCAGCACAGAGACCCAGTACTTC	-	TRBV21-1	-	TRBJ2-5
CASSIPQGNTEAFF	TGTGCCAGCAGTATCCCCCAGGGGAACACTGAAGCTTTCTTT	-	TRBV2	-	TRBJ1-1
CASSDQSRASGNTIYF	TGTGCCAGCAGTGATCAGAGCAGGGCCTCTGGAAACACCATATATTTT	-	TRBV25-1	-	TRBJ1-3
CASSDKGHPPLNSPLHF	TGTGCCAGCAGCGACAAAGGACATCCGCCCCTGAATTCACCCCTCCACTTT	once	TRBV7-8	-	TRBJ1-6
CASSLAPTGGQPQHF	TGTGCCAGCAGCTTGGCGCCGACTGGGGGCCAGCCCCAGCATTTT	-	TRBV7-2	-	TRBJ1-5
CASWGPPGTGGLGETQYF	TGCGCCAGCTGGGGGCCCCCCGGGACAGGGGGTTTAGGGGAGACCCAGTACTTC	once	TRBV10-2	TRBD1	TRBJ2-5
CASSILDTWSGELFF	TGTGCCAGTAGTATATTGGACACTTGGTCCGGGGAGCTGTTTTTT	-	TRBV19	-	TRBJ2-2
CASSRQVDGIYGYTF	TGCGCCAGCAGCCGCCAGGTTGACGGGATCTATGGCTACACCTTC	once	TRBV4-1	-	TRBJ1-2
CASSYSSSPSYEQYF	TGTGCCAGCAGTTACTCGAGTAGTCCTTCCTACGAGCAGTACTTC	-	TRBV6-5	-	TRBJ2-7
CASSQQGSGANVLTF	TGTGCCAGCAGTCAACAGGGCTCTGGGGCCAACGTCCTGACTTTC	-	TRBV6-5	-	TRBJ2-6
CASSYTGGENTQYF	TGTGCCAGCAGTTACACAGGGGGCGAGAATACGCAGTATTTT	-	TRBV6-6	TRBD1	TRBJ2-3
CARIGLAALDEQFF	TGTGCCCGCATAGGACTAGCGGCCTTGGATGAGCAGTTCTTC	-	TRBV2	TRBD2	TRBJ2-1
CASSLRQGVTEAFF	TGCGCCAGCAGCCTCCGACAGGGGGTTACTGAAGCTTTCTTT	-	TRBV4-1	TRBD1	TRBJ1-1
CASSLTDRAFF	TGTGCCAGCAGTTTAACTGACAGAGCTTTCTTT	-	TRBV28	-	TRBJ1-1
CASSLASETTEAFF	TGTGCCAGCAGCTTAGCAAGCGAGACGACTGAAGCTTTCTTT	-	TRBV7-9	-	TRBJ1-1